This T cell receptor beta chain was retrieved from a study of OX40 agonist ivuxolimab in advanced cancers. Study-wide context: Prior anti-PD-1, anti-PD-L1 or anti-CTLA-4 therapy did not bar entry, and about 40% had some. Points from the study as a whole: It was not determined which antigens were specifically recognized by the peripheral T cells that had undergone clonal expansion.

This clone showed up just a few times. No antigen is known for it. In germline, CDR1 is MRHNA, CDR2 SNTAGT. The V segment lost 4 bases and the J segment 4 bases; nucleotides outside the gene matches: 5. This CDR3 has 15 residues. Some clones are missing from TCRdb's copy, which holds only in-frame ones; the method was immunoSEQ multiplex PCR. The sample carries 74,000 or so clones, about 85% recorded once. This chain links TRBV6-4 with TRBJ1-3; 9 nucleotides match TRBD1. This material consisted of CD4+ or CD8+ T cells sorted from blood, taken in a trial of the OX40 agonist ivuxolimab. The receptor's source is an adult with an advanced solid tumor such as melanoma, head and neck, liver or kidney cancer. CDR3 sequence reads: CASSAGTGTGNTIYF. CDR3 nucleotides: TGTGCCAGCAGTGCTGGGACAGGGACGGGAAACACCATATATTTT.